Sequencing of this TCR beta chain was carried out in a study of regulatory T cells in long-lasting Graves disease. Described time point: newly diagnosed GD, antithyroid drugs for less than 3 months. PBMCs were the source of the RNA used for TCR sequencing. This clonotype was seen many times. The TCR beta library used iRepertoire HTBI primers with Arm-PCR amplification of CDR3. TCRdb ran MiXCR on the multiplex PCR reads and lists one entry per CDR3 protein. Altogether some 450,000 distinct CDR3 sequences are present, about a sixth being singletons, with the ten largest covering about 10%. Deletions cut 3 bases from V and 5 bases from J, with 19 bases between. The CDR3 runs to 16 residues. The germline gives CDR1 MDHEN, CDR2 SYDVKM. The data also belong to a second study, concerning T cells in Graves' hyperthyroidism and ophthalmopathy.

Specimen: peripheral blood mononuclear cells (PBMCs), collected at new diagnosis, from a patient treated with antithyroid drugs. This clonotype originated in a woman aged 25 to 39 with Graves disease. V and J are TRBV28 and TRBJ1-2, with no clear D. This chain's CDR3 is CASSFFTERPVYGYTF. The CDR3 DNA reads TGTGCCAGCAGTTTTTTTACAGAGCGTCCAGTTTATGGCTACACCTTC.